The sample holds one count of the clone carrying this T cell receptor beta chain. Its target is unknown. Between the trimmed V and J ends, which lost 0 bases and 0 bases, there was a span of 13 bases. Germline V CDR1 and CDR2: SGHRS, YFSETQ. The CDR3 contains 18 residues. PCR used 60 Vbeta primers and 13 Jbeta primers. TCRdb keeps only in-frame clones here, not all; method: immunoSEQ multiplex PCR. The data hold some 150,000 clones, with around 85% observed a single time. The data were taken from a study of cytomegalovirus exposure and HLA in healthy donors. Study details: In terms of ancestry, the Caucasian-associated cluster contained about 80% of the roughly 360 genotyped donors.

Findings of the study overall: Cytomegalovirus-associated TCR beta chains were listed, numbering 150 to 200. Roughly even sequencing depth across donors was the assumption behind the presence/absence analyses. TRBV6-2, TRBV6-3 and some other V segments were excluded as indistinguishable.

Sequenced input: PBMCs. V and J are TRBV5-1 and TRBJ1-6; possibly TRBD1 for D (6 bases). This sequence originates from a middle-aged man in good health and CMV-seropositive. The CDR3 region is CASSLAGQGSSYNSPLHF. The CDR3 DNA is TGCGCCAGCAGCTTGGCCGGCCAGGGGAGCTCCTATAATTCACCCCTCCACTTT.